Below, one T cell receptor beta chain is given with its context. These data are taken from a study of blood T cell repertoires in COVID-19. Study as a whole: Sites across the United States, Italy and Spain contributed samples from acute and convalescent COVID-19. In each case, the material was cDNA or gDNA derived from T cells, B-cell-depleted T cells, or PBMCs.

The CDR3 has 15 amino acids. Trimming left V 4 bases short and J 2 bases short, with 15 bases between. Germline assignment: CDR1 MDHEN and CDR2 SYDVKM. Authors' methods: For nucleated cells, counts were estimated from reference gene primer amplification. Data came from immunoSEQ multiplex PCR; TCRdb stores just in-frame clones and leaves some out. V, J and clone size derive from that table, while D and trimming were established from the DNA sequence. This table has 60,000 to 85,000 clones, roughly four fifths appearing once. The source material was peripheral blood. This TCR was sampled from an elderly man with acute or convalescent COVID-19. V is TRBV28 and J is TRBJ2-7, with D possibly TRBD2 on 6 matching bases. CDR3 DNA sequence: TGTGCCAGCAGTTCAACGAAGCGGGCCGCCTACGAGCAGTACTTC. Protein: CASSSTKRAAYEQYF.